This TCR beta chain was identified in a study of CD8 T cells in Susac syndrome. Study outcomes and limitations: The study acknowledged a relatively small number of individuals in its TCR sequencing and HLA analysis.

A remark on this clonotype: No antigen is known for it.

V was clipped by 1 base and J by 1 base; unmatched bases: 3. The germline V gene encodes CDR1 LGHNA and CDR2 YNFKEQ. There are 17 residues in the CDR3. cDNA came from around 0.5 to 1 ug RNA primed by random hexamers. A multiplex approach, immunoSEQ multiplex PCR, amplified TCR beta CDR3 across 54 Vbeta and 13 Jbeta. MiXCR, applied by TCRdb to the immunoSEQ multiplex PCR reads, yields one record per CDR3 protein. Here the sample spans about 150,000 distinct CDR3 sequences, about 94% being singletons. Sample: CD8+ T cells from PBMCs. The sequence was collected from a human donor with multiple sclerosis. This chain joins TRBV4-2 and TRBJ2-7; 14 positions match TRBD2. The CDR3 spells CASSQGLAGGVSYEQYF. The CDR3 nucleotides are TGTGCCAGCAGCCAAGGACTAGCGGGGGGGGTTTCCTACGAGCAGTACTTC.